This TCR beta chain came from a study of blood T cell repertoires in COVID-19. Study in general: The United States, Italy and Spain provided the acute and convalescent COVID-19 samples. The analysed material was cDNA or gDNA that came from T cells, B-cell-depleted T cells, or PBMCs.

Original data processing: Reference gene primer amplification yielded estimated nucleated cell counts. Sequencing used immunoSEQ multiplex PCR; TCRdb keeps in-frame clones, though not all of them. D and trimming come from the DNA, and the V and J calls and clone size come from that table. The table includes over 50,000 clones, around 85% detected once. Trimming shortened V by 10 bases and J by 3 bases, and 10 bases separated the two germline ends. Germline V gives CDR1 SNHLY, CDR2 FYNNEI. This CDR3 has 11 amino acids. This receptor was obtained from a human donor in a cohort sampled during active COVID-19. The sequenced sample consisted of peripheral blood. This sequence joins TRBV2 and TRBJ2-7; D is ambiguous. The CDR3: CATTRSYEQYF. The CDR3 bases are TGTGCCACCACTCGAAGCTACGAGCAGTACTTC. The variable domain in full, completed from reference TRBV2 and TRBJ2-7, reads EPEVTQTPSHQVTQMGQEVILRCVPISNHLYFYWYRQILGQKVEFLVSFYNNEISEKSEIFDDQFSVERPDGSNFTLKIRSTKLEDSAMYFCATTRSYEQYFGPGTRLTVT.